The rows below give T cell receptor beta chains drawn from one sample of a study of CD8 T cells in ankylosing spondylitis. In TCRdb, the 5' RACE reads were re-called with MiXCR into one record per CDR3 protein. The table includes more than 650,000 distinct CDR3 sequences, 12% detected once. The sample was blood, either unsorted or a sorted T cell fraction (not recorded which). These receptors all stem from a male donor with ankylosing spondylitis. CDR3s include the opening cysteine and the closing phenylalanine or tryptophan. The D gene is left open where the match is weak. Size is omitted from some rows. Given values are once, few, many or a class for expanded clones.

TRBJ2-1 . TRBV20-1 TRBD2 CSARVAGTSGWGGEQFF TGCAGTGCTAGAGTAGCCGGGACTAGCGGGTGGGGTGGTGAGCAGTTCTTC
TRBJ1-4 . TRBV5-5 TRBD1 CASSWTGEEKLFF TGTGCCAGCAGCTGGACAGGGGAAGAAAAACTGTTTTTT
TRBJ1-6 few TRBV27 . CASSFMKGVGSPLHF TGTGCCAGCAGTTTTATGAAGGGCGTTGGTTCACCCCTCCACTTT
TRBJ2-7 many TRBV29-1 TRBD2 CSAWGLAGGSYEQYF TGCAGCGCCTGGGGACTAGCGGGGGGCTCCTACGAGCAGTACTTC
TRBJ2-1 . TRBV2 . CASRWDPTGEQFF TGTGCCAGCAGGTGGGACCCCACGGGTGAGCAGTTCTTC
TRBJ2-7 . TRBV20-1 TRBD2 CSALLAGVSYEQYF TGCAGTGCGCTACTAGCGGGAGTTTCTTACGAGCAGTACTTC
TRBJ1-5 . TRBV30 TRBD1 CAWSRDSSNQPQHF TGTGCCTGGAGCCGGGACAGTAGCAATCAGCCCCAGCATTTT
TRBJ1-1 . TRBV5-1 . CASRNLQGSGTEAFF TGCGCCAGCCGAAACCTACAGGGTTCGGGCACTGAAGCTTTCTTT
TRBJ2-1 few TRBV20-1 TRBD2 CSARDLGGLGSNEQFF TGCAGTGCTAGAGATTTGGGCGGACTAGGCAGTAATGAGCAGTTCTTC
TRBJ1-1 few TRBV10-3 . CAISEGWGTEAFF TGTGCCATCAGTGAGGGCTGGGGGACTGAAGCTTTCTTT
TRBJ1-4 . TRBV20-1 TRBD1 CSARVGQQHEKLFF TGCAGTGCTAGAGTGGGACAGCAACATGAAAAACTGTTTTTT
TRBJ1-2 few TRBV14 . CASSQVVDSGYTF TGTGCCAGCAGCCAAGTGGTTGATTCTGGCTACACCTTC
TRBJ1-1 few TRBV7-3 TRBD1 CASGTGANTEAFF TGTGCCAGCGGGACAGGGGCCAACACTGAAGCTTTCTTT
TRBJ1-3 many TRBV6-5 . CASSYSLSGNTIYF TGTGCCAGCAGTTACTCCTTGTCTGGAAACACCATATATTTT
TRBJ2-2 . TRBV6-2/TRBV6-3 TRBD2 CASSPPAGVRTGELFF TGTGCCAGCAGTCCTCCAGCGGGGGTGAGGACCGGGGAGCTGTTTTTT
TRBJ2-3 . TRBV6-1 TRBD2 CASSEPGTSTSTDTQYF TGTGCCAGCAGTGAACCCGGGACTAGCACTAGCACAGATACGCAGTATTTT
TRBJ1-3 . TRBV29-1 . CSASRDAPGNTIYF TGCAGCGCCTCCCGGGACGCCCCGGGAAACACCATATATTTT
TRBJ1-4 . TRBV4-3 . CASSQGSPLINEKLFF TGCGCCAGCAGCCAAGGATCCCCGCTTATTAATGAAAAACTGTTTTTT
TRBJ1-2 . TRBV9 . CASSVEGIRGYTF TGTGCCAGCAGCGTAGAGGGGATACGAGGCTACACCTTC
TRBJ1-2 . TRBV18 TRBD1 CASSPGQGDNYGYTF TGTGCCAGCTCACCAGGACAGGGAGATAACTATGGCTACACCTTC
TRBJ2-1 . TRBV20-1 TRBD2 CSAREDYEQFF TGCAGTGCTCGGGAGGATTATGAGCAGTTCTTC
TRBJ2-5 . TRBV7-2 . CASSLGHRETQYF TGTGCCAGCAGCTTGGGACACCGGGAGACCCAGTACTTC
TRBJ1-2 . TRBV12-3/TRBV12-4 TRBD1 CASSLWRQGAGYTF TGTGCCAGCAGTTTATGGAGACAGGGGGCGGGCTACACCTTC
TRBJ2-5 many TRBV29-1 . CSVTGEAMQETQYF TGCAGCGTTACAGGGGAGGCGATGCAAGAGACCCAGTACTTC
TRBJ2-5 . TRBV12-3/TRBV12-4 . CASSPELWGRQETQYF TGTGCCAGCAGCCCCGAATTATGGGGGAGGCAAGAGACCCAGTACTTC
TRBJ1-2 . TRBV4-3 TRBD1 CASSQSAGGQGYGYTF TGCGCCAGCAGCCAAAGTGCTGGGGGACAGGGCTATGGCTACACCTTC
TRBJ2-7 few TRBV18 . CASSPFSGYEQYF TGTGCCAGCTCACCCTTTAGCGGCTACGAGCAGTACTTC
TRBJ1-1 few TRBV18 . CASSPLGERMNTEAFF TGTGCCAGCTCACCCCTCGGGGAGCGAATGAACACTGAAGCTTTCTTT
TRBJ1-5 few TRBV6-6 . CATLQGNQPQHF TGTGCCACATTACAGGGAAATCAGCCCCAGCATTTT